This T cell receptor (beta chain) comes out of a study of beta chain features in type 1 diabetes. Study-level background: Cell yields, age and gender were similar between patients and healthy donors. All samples combined gave fewer than 110 million sorted cells for examination.

TCRB transcripts that were expressed got sequenced, as all of the isolated RNA had been reverse transcribed. It was found that naive, central memory and regulatory T cell samples averaged roughly 3.6 million reads. The table came from immunoSEQ multiplex PCR; TCRdb's copy has only in-frame clones and leaves some out. Found here are under 400,000 clones, around 12% of them singletons; the top ten hold approximately 0.015%. Germline V lookup: CDR1 LGHNA, CDR2 YSLEER. CDR3 length: 13 residues. V was pared by 5 bases and J by 2 bases, with 9 bases between. One heparinised draw of blood, averaging roughly 120 mL, came from each donor.

V and J are TRBV4-3 and TRBJ1-2, with D possibly TRBD1 on 5 matching bases. This TCR came from a young man in good health. Source material: naive CD4+ T cells from blood. CDR3 DNA: TGCGCCAGCAGCGCGGGACGGAACTATGGCTACACCTTC. It specifies CASSAGRNYGYTF.